Following are 22 T cell receptor beta chains from one sample sequenced in a study of blood T cell repertoires in COVID-19. The table came from immunoSEQ multiplex PCR; TCRdb's copy has only in-frame clones and leaves some out. The sample consists of around 200,000 clones, approximately 84% of them appearing once. Material for sequencing was peripheral blood. The receptor set was obtained from a man over 45 with active or convalescent COVID-19.

V gene TRBV6-4 combines with J gene TRBJ1-1, with 9 bases identical to TRBD1. V shed 3 bases and J 3 bases; nucleotides not matched to a gene: 2. The CDR3 is made up of 14 amino acids. The V gene's germline CDR1 is MRHNA and CDR2 SNTAGT. This chain's CDR3 is CASSERTGDTEAFF. CDR3 coding DNA: TGTGCCAGCAGTGAACGGACAGGGGACACTGAAGCTTTCTTT.

This clone occurred once. The chain is built from TRBV20-1 and TRBJ2-7; 7 nucleotides line up with TRBD2. The V gene end was trimmed by 3 bases and the J gene end by 4 bases; junction bases not matched to a gene: 3. Per germline, CDR1 DFQATT and CDR2 SNEGSKA (reference sequence). This CDR3 contains 12 residues. As DNA, the CDR3 is TGCAGTGCTAGTGGGGGGGTGTACGAGCAGTACTTC. Its protein is CSASGGVYEQYF.

V is TRBV4-3 and J is TRBJ2-2; D possibly corresponds to TRBD1 (6 bases). Germline CDR1 reads LGHNA; CDR2 reads YSLEER. This CDR3 contains 16 residues. The ends were cut back, 0 bases at V and 0 bases at J, with 8 bases in the middle. In DNA form, the CDR3 reads TGCGCCAGCAGCCAAGACTGGACAGCGAACACCGGGGAGCTGTTTTTT. Encoded protein: CASSQDWTANTGELFF.

The rearrangement joins TRBV6-5 to TRBJ2-7; 9 nucleotides align to TRBD1. The V gene end was trimmed by 6 bases and the J gene end by 7 bases; junction bases not matched to a gene: 7. Germline V gene lookup returns CDR1 MNHEY and CDR2 SVGAGI. The length of the CDR3 is 13 residues. CDR3 amino acids: CASRDRGDWEQYF. CDR3 sequence (DNA): TGTGCCAGCAGGGACAGGGGTGATTGGGAGCAGTACTTC.

The gene calls are TRBV27 and TRBJ2-7; TRBD1 might be the D (7 bases). The V and J ends lost 3 bases and 1 base respectively, with 13 bases between them. The CDR3 length is 15 residues. Germline V gene sequence: CDR1 MNHEY, CDR2 SMNVEV (reference sequence). CDR3 sequence: CASSLHAGGSYEQYF. CDR3 DNA sequence: TGTGCCAGCAGTTTGCATGCAGGGGGGTCCTACGAGCAGTACTTC.

V gene TRBV7-9 combines with J gene TRBJ2-7; 9 bases line up with TRBD1. The germline V gene encodes CDR1 SEHNR and CDR2 FQNEAQ (reference sequence). J lost 5 bases, V lost 5 bases, and 7 bases had no gene match. The CDR3 loop spans 14 amino acids. The CDR3: CASSPQGALDEQYF. As DNA, the CDR3 is TGTGCCAGCAGCCCACAGGGGGCACTGGACGAGCAGTACTTC. Together with reference TRBV7-9 and TRBJ2-7, the CDR3 gives the full variable domain: DTGVSQNPRHKITKRGQNVTFRCDPISEHNRLYWYRQTLGQGPEFLTYFQNEAQLEKSRLLSDRFSAERPKGSFSTLEIQRTEQGDSAMYLCASSPQGALDEQYFGPGTRLTVT.

This chain links TRBV14 with TRBJ1-6; the D gene is possibly TRBD1 (5 bases). This CDR3 spans 16 amino acids. Per germline, CDR1 SGHDN and CDR2 FVKESK. Deletions cut 0 bases from V and 10 bases from J, with 16 bases between. The CDR3, as DNA: TGTGCCAGCAGCCAAGATGCCGGACATCGTGGCTCACCCCTCCACTTT. This gives the protein CASSQDAGHRGSPLHF.

The chain carries TRBV6-5 and TRBJ2-7; 9 bases are a match to TRBD1. Germline values: CDR1 MNHEY, CDR2 SVGAGI. The CDR3 sequence is 14 residues long. V shed 6 bases, J shed 2 bases, and the junction held 5 bases outside the gene matches. The CDR3 reads CASSYGDRAYEQYF. CDR3 sequence (DNA): TGTGCCAGCAGCTACGGGGACAGGGCCTACGAGCAGTACTTC.

The rearrangement uses TRBV28 and TRBJ2-7; possible D gene TRBD1, 5 bases. This CDR3 has 21 residues. Germline-derived CDR1 and CDR2 are MDHEN and SYDVKM. Trimming took 3 bases from V and 0 from J, leaving 30 bases between them. The CDR3, as DNA: TGTGCCAGCAGTTTTATGGGTGTGGGATCTCGACAGAGACAGATCTCCTACGAGCAGTACTTC. This codes for CASSFMGVGSRQRQISYEQYF.

CDR3 residues: CASSEARGTGFYGYTF. The CDR3 region has the DNA TGTGCCAGCAGTGAAGCAAGAGGGACAGGGTTCTATGGCTACACCTTC. This chain links TRBV6-1 with TRBJ1-2; 9 nucleotides align to TRBD1. The germline gives CDR1 MNHNS, CDR2 SASEGT. The CDR3 covers 16 residues. The junction had 6 bases not matched to a gene; V was cut back by 0 bases and J by 4 bases.

V gene TRBV6-5 combines with J gene TRBJ2-3; D is undetermined. Germline CDR1 and CDR2: MNHEY and SVGAGI. Trimming shortened V by 6 bases and J by 6 bases, and 7 bases separated the two germline ends. The CDR3 totals 11 residues. For the CDR3, the DNA is TGTGCCAGCAGCCTCCGGGATACGCAGTATTTT. As protein: CASSLRDTQYF.

The chain has TRBV7-8 and TRBJ2-3; D remains ambiguous. CDR1 SGHVS and CDR2 FQNEAQ come from the germline V gene. The CDR3 is 15 amino acids. The V end lost 3 bases, the J end lost 4 bases, and 14 bases lay between the germline ends. The CDR3 protein is CASSFPPVLADTQYF. CDR3 DNA sequence: TGTGCCAGCAGCTTTCCCCCGGTCCTGGCAGATACGCAGTATTTT. The full variable domain, its missing parts supplied by reference TRBV7-8 and TRBJ2-3, is GAGVSQSPRYKVAKRGQDVALRCDPISGHVSLFWYQQALGQGPEFLTYFQNEAQLDKSGLPSDRFFAERPEGSVSTLKIQRTQQEDSAVYLCASSFPPVLADTQYFGPGTRLTVL.

Only one count was recorded for this clone. This sequence joins TRBV4-2 and TRBJ1-5; no definite D call. The V gene's germline CDR1 is LGHNA and CDR2 YNFKEQ. CDR3 length: 16 amino acids. The germline V and J ends were trimmed by 1 base and 4 bases, with 14 bases remaining between them. The CDR3 is CASSQVGGGENQPQHF. The CDR3 DNA reads as TGTGCCAGCAGCCAAGTTGGAGGTGGGGAAAATCAGCCCCAGCATTTT.

V usage is TRBV7-9 and J usage is TRBJ2-3, with 7 bases aligning to TRBD1. V shed 2 bases, J shed 6 bases, and the junction held 5 bases outside the gene matches. The length of the CDR3 is 14 residues. Germline V CDR1 and CDR2: SEHNR, FQNEAQ (reference sequence). CDR3 region: CASSLRGGLDTQYF. CDR3 coding DNA: TGTGCCAGCAGCTTACGAGGGGGCCTTGATACGCAGTATTTT. The entire variable domain, with the rest obtained from reference TRBV7-9 and TRBJ2-3, is as follows: DTGVSQNPRHKITKRGQNVTFRCDPISEHNRLYWYRQTLGQGPEFLTYFQNEAQLEKSRLLSDRFSAERPKGSFSTLEIQRTEQGDSAMYLCASSLRGGLDTQYFGPGTRLTVL.

This clone has just one count. The chain is built from TRBV5-4 and TRBJ1-4; TRBD1 is a possible D gene (5 bases). V lost 4 bases to trimming and J lost 6 bases, with 16 bases between them. Germline CDR1 SGHNT, CDR2 YYREEE (reference sequence). The CDR3 spans 15 residues. CDR3 sequence (DNA): TGTGCCAGCAGCACCCCGGGGGAGGCGGATGAAAAACTGTTTTTT. Protein sequence: CASSTPGEADEKLFF.

This clone was counted a single time. CDR3: CASSSGGGYTF. CDR3 bases: TGTGCCAGCAGCTCAGGGGGTGGCTACACCTTC. The chain joins TRBV12-3 or TRBV12-4 to TRBJ1-2, with TRBD1 matching 7 bases. This CDR3 is 11 amino acids long. The junction had 2 bases not matched to a gene; V was cut back by 6 bases and J by 7 bases.

The chain combines TRBV19 with TRBJ1-4, with D possibly being TRBD1 (5 bases). In germline, CDR1 is LNHDA, CDR2 SQIVND (reference sequence). Deletions cut 3 bases from V and 4 bases from J, with 21 bases between. The CDR3 runs to 18 residues. This chain's CDR3 is CASSIGGLSEWSNEKLFF. CDR3 bases: TGTGCCAGTAGTATTGGGGGACTGTCGGAGTGGAGTAATGAAAAACTGTTTTTT.

This sequence joins TRBV19 and TRBJ2-1, with D maybe TRBD2 (6 bases). The length of the CDR3 is 16 residues. Germline CDR1 and CDR2: LNHDA and SQIVND (reference sequence). The V gene lost 5 bases and the J gene lost 1 base, with 15 bases spanning the gap. The CDR3 region is CASSVKSGLSYNEQFF. CDR3 sequence (DNA): TGTGCCAGTAGTGTAAAGAGCGGGCTATCCTACAATGAGCAGTTCTTC.

This clone was seen more than once but under ten times. The J gene is TRBJ1-5, the V gene TRBV6-2 or TRBV6-3; D perhaps matches TRBD1 (5 bases). V lost 4 bases, J lost 5 bases, and 12 bases lay in between. Germline V lookup: CDR1 MNHEY, CDR2 SVGEGT. The length of the CDR3 is 14 residues. CDR3 bases: TGTGCCAGCAGTTCCCCAGACAGACATCAGCCCCAGCATTTT. This translates into CASSSPDRHQPQHF.

This clone was seen once. This CDR3 reads CATSAPGQRGYTF. CDR3 nucleotides: TGTGCCACCAGCGCCCCCGGACAGCGGGGGTACACCTTC. The rearrangement joins TRBV24-1 to TRBJ1-2, with TRBD1 as a possible D gene (6 bases). The germline CDR1 and CDR2 sequences are KGHDR and SFDVKD. V was shortened by 7 bases and J by 11 bases, with 19 bases between the two germline ends. CDR3 length: 13 residues.

The J gene is TRBJ2-7, the V gene TRBV5-1, with 9 bases matching TRBD1. Germline lookup yields CDR1 SGHRS and CDR2 YFSETQ. The CDR3 loop spans 14 amino acids. V lost 0 bases and J lost 4; bases outside the gene matches: 2. DNA of the CDR3: TGCGCCAGCAGCTTGGGGGACAGGGCTTACGAGCAGTACTTC. Protein product: CASSLGDRAYEQYF.

The chain recombines TRBV7-2 with TRBJ1-3; D may be TRBD1 (5 bases). This CDR3 is 15 amino acids long. The V and J ends lost 5 bases and 8 bases respectively, with 19 bases between them. The germline CDR1 and CDR2 sequences are SGHTA and FQGNSA. The CDR3: CASSPDGGVGYTIYF. In DNA, the CDR3 is TGTGCCAGCAGCCCGGACGGGGGGGTAGGCTACACCATATATTTT.